This is a list of T cell receptor beta chains from one sample in a study of cytomegalovirus exposure and HLA in healthy donors. Repertoires were generated with immunoSEQ multiplex PCR, while TCRdb's copy carries only in-frame clones and drops some. The sample records about 140,000 clones, over 70% being singletons. The sample was PBMCs. These receptors all come from a middle-aged man in good health and CMV-seronegative. Both conserved end residues are part of each CDR3. The D gene is left open where the match is weak. A row's size may be missing; if present it is once, few, many or a size class.

d_call	j_call	v_call	clone_size	cdr3_aa	cdr3_nt
.	TRBJ1-1	TRBV18	.	CASSTGQRGGNTEAFF	TGTGCCAGCTCCACCGGACAAAGGGGGGGGAACACTGAAGCTTTCTTT
.	TRBJ2-3	TRBV27	few	CASSPGPYGGSITSTDTQYF	TGTGCCAGCAGCCCAGGTCCATATGGCGGGTCCATAACTAGCACAGATACGCAGTATTTT
TRBD2	TRBJ2-7	TRBV7-2	.	CASSSGLAGYLGEQYF	TGTGCCAGCAGCTCGGGACTAGCGGGGTACCTAGGCGAGCAGTACTTC
.	TRBJ1-4	TRBV7-2	few	CASSPDINEKLFF	TGTGCCAGCAGCCCGGACATTAATGAAAAACTGTTTTTT
TRBD1	TRBJ1-6	TRBV5-1	.	CASSLAVSQGSSYNSPLHF	TGCGCCAGCAGCTTGGCCGTCTCACAGGGGAGCTCCTATAATTCACCCCTCCACTTT
.	TRBJ2-3	TRBV7-2	few	CASSLMSYTDTQYF	TGTGCCAGCAGCTTAATGAGTTACACAGATACGCAGTATTTT
TRBD1	TRBJ2-4	TRBV5-4	.	CASSQEGISGGAKNIQYF	TGTGCCAGCAGCCAAGAGGGGATCTCAGGGGGAGCCAAAAACATTCAGTACTTC
.	TRBJ2-5	TRBV28	few	CASSSYPGETQYF	TGTGCCAGCAGTTCTTACCCCGGAGAGACCCAGTACTTC
.	TRBJ1-1	TRBV5-1	.	CASSPYGADTEAFF	TGCGCCAGCAGTCCTTATGGGGCCGACACTGAAGCTTTCTTT
.	TRBJ2-7	TRBV12-5	.	CASGSTVNEQYF	TGTGCTAGTGGTTCGACAGTCAACGAGCAGTACTTC
.	TRBJ1-4	TRBV30	.	CAWSWTDGEKLFF	TGTGCCTGGAGCTGGACAGACGGCGAAAAACTGTTTTTT
TRBD1	TRBJ2-5	TRBV7-9	few	CASSTRDRGPRETQYF	TGTGCCAGCAGCACCCGGGACAGGGGGCCGAGGGAGACCCAGTACTTC
.	TRBJ2-1	TRBV7-2	.	CASSSYGGGYGEQFF	TGTGCCAGCAGCTCGTACGGCGGGGGCTACGGTGAGCAGTTCTTC
TRBD1	TRBJ2-7	TRBV7-2	.	CASSSARDRGSYEQYF	TGTGCCAGCAGCTCCGCCCGGGACAGGGGTTCTTACGAGCAGTACTTC
TRBD1	TRBJ2-2	TRBV6-6	once	CASSYRGLALTGELFF	TGTGCCAGCAGTTACAGGGGGCTCGCTCTCACCGGGGAGCTGTTTTTT
.	TRBJ1-2	TRBV28	once	CASSFGAPNYGYTF	TGTGCCAGCAGTTTTGGGGCCCCTAACTATGGCTACACCTTC
TRBD1	TRBJ1-3	TRBV2	.	CASSEYRGPGNTIYF	TGTGCCAGCAGTGAGTACAGGGGACCTGGAAACACCATATATTTT
.	TRBJ2-1	TRBV15	.	CATSGPPDNYNEQFF	TGTGCCACCAGCGGCCCTCCGGACAACTACAATGAGCAGTTCTTC
.	TRBJ1-1	TRBV5-1	.	CASSSLSQGRNTEAFF	TGCGCCAGCAGCTCCCTGTCCCAGGGTAGGAACACTGAAGCTTTCTTT
.	TRBJ2-7	TRBV5-1	.	CASSYPGGSEEQYF	TGCGCCAGCAGCTATCCTGGGGGGTCGGAAGAGCAGTACTTC
.	TRBJ2-3	TRBV9	.	CASSFHSTDTQYF	TGTGCCAGCAGCTTCCATAGCACAGATACGCAGTATTTT
.	TRBJ1-2	TRBV10-3	.	CAISESGGDANYGYTF	TGTGCCATCAGTGAGTCGGGGGGGGATGCTAACTATGGCTACACCTTC
.	TRBJ2-1	TRBV12-5	few	CASGFSDEQFF	TGTGCTAGTGGTTTCAGCGATGAGCAGTTCTTC
TRBD1	TRBJ1-5	TRBV28	once	CASSSRQGLNQPQHF	TGTGCCAGCAGTTCGCGACAGGGCCTCAATCAGCCCCAGCATTTT
TRBD2	TRBJ2-5	TRBV4-2	.	CASSPPSGGKETQYF	TGTGCCAGCAGCCCTCCTAGCGGGGGGAAAGAGACCCAGTACTTC
.	TRBJ2-3	TRBV10-2	.	CASSESSTSRTDTQYF	TGCGCCAGCAGTGAGTCGTCCACTAGCCGGACGGATACGCAGTATTTT
.	TRBJ2-3	TRBV4-2	.	CASSPLGSTDTQYF	TGTGCCAGCAGCCCCCTAGGCAGCACAGATACGCAGTATTTT
.	TRBJ1-1	TRBV27	few	CASSSITTTTEAFF	TGTGCCAGCAGTTCAATAACTACGACCACTGAAGCTTTCTTT
.	TRBJ2-5	TRBV10-1	.	CASSLTGGEQYF	TGCGCCAGCAGTTTAACAGGGGGGGAGCAGTACTTC
.	TRBJ1-6	TRBV9	.	CASSGTAAGGNSPLHF	TGTGCCAGCAGCGGGACAGCGGCGGGGGGTAATTCACCCCTCCACTTT
TRBD2	TRBJ2-5	TRBV25-1	.	CASSEWPGRGETQYF	TGTGCCAGCAGTGAATGGCCAGGGAGGGGAGAGACCCAGTACTTC
TRBD1	TRBJ2-7	TRBV30	few	CALDRTGEYEQYF	TGTGCCCTGGATCGGACAGGGGAATACGAGCAGTACTTC
TRBD1	TRBJ2-2	TRBV10-3	.	CAITPGQGDTGELFF	TGTGCCATCACCCCAGGACAGGGTGACACCGGGGAGCTGTTTTTT
TRBD1	TRBJ1-2	TRBV7-2	.	CASTTDRFGTYGYTF	TGTGCCAGCACCACGGACAGGTTTGGAACCTATGGCTACACCTTC
TRBD2	TRBJ2-7	TRBV29-1	.	CSVGTSGRSEQYF	TGCAGCGTCGGGACTAGCGGGAGGAGCGAGCAGTACTTC
TRBD1	TRBJ1-5	TRBV10-3	.	CAISDTGGTMHF	TGTGCCATCAGCGACACAGGGGGTACTATGCATTTT
TRBD2	TRBJ2-1	TRBV6-5	.	CASRSLAGGSNEQFF	TGTGCCAGCAGAAGTCTAGCGGGGGGTTCGAATGAGCAGTTCTTC
.	TRBJ1-1	TRBV5-1	.	CASSPGSVANTEAFF	TGCGCCAGCAGCCCGGGATCAGTGGCGAACACTGAAGCTTTCTTT
TRBD1	TRBJ2-1	TRBV30	.	CAWSIRDRVGHEQFF	TGTGCCTGGAGTATCCGGGACAGGGTAGGCCATGAGCAGTTCTTC
.	TRBJ1-2	TRBV9	.	CASSVGAASGYGYTF	TGTGCCAGCAGCGTAGGTGCAGCTTCAGGCTATGGCTACACCTTC
.	TRBJ2-5	TRBV4-1	.	CASSPGSPPETQYF	TGCGCCAGCAGTCCCGGGAGTCCCCCGGAGACCCAGTACTTC
TRBD1	TRBJ1-2	TRBV10-3	.	CAIRATGLGYGYTF	TGTGCCATCAGGGCGACAGGGTTGGGCTATGGCTACACCTTC
TRBD1	TRBJ2-3	TRBV4-3	.	CASSKGQGRVDTQYF	TGCGCCAGCAGCAAGGGACAGGGGCGAGTAGATACGCAGTATTTT
.	TRBJ2-7	TRBV6-1	.	CASSEAKTVIYEQYF	TGTGCCAGCAGTGAAGCAAAGACAGTTATCTACGAGCAGTACTTC
.	TRBJ1-4	TRBV9	.	CASSPTPAPEKLFF	TGTGCCAGCAGCCCGACACCAGCCCCAGAAAAACTGTTTTTT
TRBD1	TRBJ1-2	TRBV7-3	.	CASSLNAPTTGGFVYGYTF	TGTGCCAGCAGCTTAAACGCCCCGACGACAGGGGGCTTCGTCTATGGCTACACCTTC
.	TRBJ2-1	TRBV30	.	CAWRTPQGPKGYEQFF	TGTGCCTGGAGAACCCCTCAGGGGCCTAAGGGGTATGAGCAGTTCTTC
.	TRBJ1-5	TRBV4-1	.	CASSQAPLSPNSNQPQHF	TGCGCCAGCAGCCAAGCACCCCTTAGTCCTAATAGCAATCAGCCCCAGCATTTT
TRBD1	TRBJ2-7	TRBV7-2	.	CASSWPGTGHSYEQYF	TGTGCCAGCAGCTGGCCCGGGACAGGGCACTCCTACGAGCAGTACTTC
.	TRBJ2-7	TRBV30	.	CAWSARTLQYF	TGTGCCTGGAGTGCGAGGACATTGCAGTACTTC
TRBD1	TRBJ1-2	TRBV5-1	few	CASSLGTGNYGYTF	TGCGCCAGCAGCTTGGGGACAGGGAACTATGGCTACACCTTC
.	TRBJ1-4	TRBV6-5	.	CASSYAAAANEKLFF	TGTGCCAGCAGTTACGCGGCAGCAGCTAATGAAAAACTGTTTTTT
TRBD2	TRBJ2-3	TRBV7-2	few	CASKLAGTDTQYF	TGTGCCAGCAAACTAGCGGGAACAGATACGCAGTATTTT
.	TRBJ1-3	TRBV9	few	CASSGDRSSGNTIYF	TGTGCCAGCAGCGGCGACAGGAGCTCTGGAAACACCATATATTTT